This T cell receptor beta chain originates from a study of blood T cell repertoires in COVID-19. Study context: Sites across the United States, Italy and Spain contributed samples from acute and convalescent COVID-19. Nucleic acid was either cDNA or gDNA, and it came from T cells, B-cell-depleted T cells, or PBMCs.

Germline CDR1 SNHLY, CDR2 FYNNEI. CDR3 size: 16 residues. V gave up 6 bases and J gave up 0 bases, with 15 bases separating them. Original processing methods: Quantification of nucleated cells was approximated via reference gene primer amplification. Assay used: immunoSEQ multiplex PCR; TCRdb lists only in-frame clones, some missing. V, J and clone size are taken as reported in that table, and D and trimming were inferred from the DNA itself. The data contain just over 60,000 clones, around 80% of them singletons. The receptor's source is an elderly woman with active or convalescent COVID-19. V usage is TRBV2 and J usage is TRBJ1-3; D is perhaps TRBD1 (6 bases). The sequenced material came from peripheral blood. CDR3 residues: CASRDAGVISGNTIYF. The CDR3, as DNA: TGTGCCAGCAGGGACGCAGGGGTAATCTCTGGAAACACCATATATTTT. Drawing the rest from reference TRBV2 and TRBJ1-3, the complete variable domain is EPEVTQTPSHQVTQMGQEVILRCVPISNHLYFYWYRQILGQKVEFLVSFYNNEISEKSEIFDDQFSVERPDGSNFTLKIRSTKLEDSAMYFCASRDAGVISGNTIYFGEGSWLTVV.